This TCR beta chain originates from a study of siplizumab effects on memory and regulatory T cells. The germline V gene has CDR1 KGHSH and CDR2 LQKENI. V lost 3 bases and J lost 5, with 16 bases in between. This CDR3 has 15 residues. The data were produced by immunoSEQ multiplex PCR, yet TCRdb's version contains in-frame clones alone and is incomplete. The sample yields tens of thousands of clones, 95% to 97% seen once. The genes are TRBV18 and TRBJ2-5, with no clear D. This TCR was sampled from a human donor in good health. The sample comprised naive CD4+ T cells sorted from blood. CDR3 in amino acids: CASSPPLLNRETQYF. The CDR3 coding sequence is TGTGCCAGCTCACCCCCGTTGCTAAATCGGGAGACCCAGTACTTC. The whole variable domain, remainder taken from reference TRBV18 and TRBJ2-5, is NAGVMQNPRHLVRRRGQEARLRCSPMKGHSHVYWYRQLPEEGLKFMVYLQKENIIDESGMPKERFSAEFPKEGPSILRIQQVVRGDSAAYFCASSPPLLNRETQYFGPGTRLLVL.